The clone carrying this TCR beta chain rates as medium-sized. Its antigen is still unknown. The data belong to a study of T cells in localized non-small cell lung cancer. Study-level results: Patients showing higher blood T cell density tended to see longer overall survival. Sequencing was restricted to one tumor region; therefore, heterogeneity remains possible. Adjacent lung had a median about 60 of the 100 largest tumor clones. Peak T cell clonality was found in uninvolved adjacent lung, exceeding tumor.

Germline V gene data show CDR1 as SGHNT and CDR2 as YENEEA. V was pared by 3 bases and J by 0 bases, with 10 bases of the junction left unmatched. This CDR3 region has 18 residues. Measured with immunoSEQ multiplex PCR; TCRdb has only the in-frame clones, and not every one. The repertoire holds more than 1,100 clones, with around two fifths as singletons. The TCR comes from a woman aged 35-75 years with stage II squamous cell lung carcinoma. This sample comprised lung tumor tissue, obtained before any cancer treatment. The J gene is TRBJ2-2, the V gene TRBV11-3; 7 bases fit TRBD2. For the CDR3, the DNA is TGTGCCAGCAGCTTGAGAGGGACTATGGTCTCGAACACCGGGGAGCTGTTTTTT. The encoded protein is CASSLRGTMVSNTGELFF.